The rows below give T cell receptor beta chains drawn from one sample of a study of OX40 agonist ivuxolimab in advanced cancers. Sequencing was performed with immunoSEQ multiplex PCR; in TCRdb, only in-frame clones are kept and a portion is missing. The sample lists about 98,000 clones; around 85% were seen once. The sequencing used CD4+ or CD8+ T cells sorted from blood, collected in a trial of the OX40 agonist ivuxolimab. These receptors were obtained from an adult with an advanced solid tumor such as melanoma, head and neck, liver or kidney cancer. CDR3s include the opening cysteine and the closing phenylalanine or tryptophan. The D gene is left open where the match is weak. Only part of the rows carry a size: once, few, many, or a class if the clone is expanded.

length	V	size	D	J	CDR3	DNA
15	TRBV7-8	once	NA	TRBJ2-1	CASSLGRLATNEQFF	TGTGCCAGCAGCTTAGGGCGGCTAGCGACCAATGAGCAGTTCTTC
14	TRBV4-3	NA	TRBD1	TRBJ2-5	CASSQGQGFETQYF	TGCGCCAGCAGCCAAGGACAGGGTTTCGAGACCCAGTACTTC
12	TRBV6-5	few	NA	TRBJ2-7	CASSGNRDEQYF	TGTGCCAGCAGTGGCAACAGGGACGAGCAGTACTTC
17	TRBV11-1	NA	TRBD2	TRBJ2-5	CASSLGKGRGSQETQYF	TGTGCCAGCAGCTTAGGGAAGGGTCGCGGGAGTCAAGAGACCCAGTACTTC
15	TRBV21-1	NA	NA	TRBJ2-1	CASSKPTSGYNEQFF	TGTGCCAGCAGCAAACCTACTAGCGGGTACAATGAGCAGTTCTTC
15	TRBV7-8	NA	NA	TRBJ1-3	CASSLDRSSGNTIYF	TGTGCCAGCAGCTTAGACAGAAGCTCTGGAAACACCATATATTTT
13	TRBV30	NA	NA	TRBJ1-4	CAWSRGINEKLFF	TGTGCCTGGAGTCGGGGGATAAATGAAAAACTGTTTTTT
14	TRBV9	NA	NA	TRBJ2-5	CASSVRDGKETQYF	TGTGCCAGCAGCGTCCGGGACGGTAAAGAGACCCAGTACTTC
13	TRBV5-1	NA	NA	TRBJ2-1	CASSLTNLGEQFF	TGCGCCAGCAGCTTAACTAACCTAGGAGAGCAGTTCTTC
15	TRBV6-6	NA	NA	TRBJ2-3	CASTTYSSFSDTQYF	TGTGCCAGCACCACCTACTCGAGTTTCTCAGATACGCAGTATTTT
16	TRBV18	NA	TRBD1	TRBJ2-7	CASSSQGTGGLYEQYF	TGTGCCAGCTCGTCACAAGGAACAGGGGGTTTATACGAGCAGTACTTC
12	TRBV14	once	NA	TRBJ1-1	CASSRGNTEAFF	TGTGCCAGCAGCCGTGGGAACACTGAAGCTTTCTTT
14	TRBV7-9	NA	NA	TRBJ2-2	CASSLAPETGELFF	TGTGCCAGCAGCTTAGCTCCGGAGACCGGGGAGCTGTTTTTT
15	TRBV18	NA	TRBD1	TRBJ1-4	CASSPDGTDNEKLFF	TGTGCCAGCTCACCCGACGGGACAGATAATGAAAAACTGTTTTTT
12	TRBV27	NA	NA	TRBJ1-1	CASSLESGEAFF	TGTGCCAGCAGTTTAGAGTCCGGGGAAGCTTTCTTT
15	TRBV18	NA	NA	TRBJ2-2	CASSPEGTLPGELFF	TGTGCCAGCTCACCAGAAGGGACTCTTCCCGGGGAGCTGTTTTTT
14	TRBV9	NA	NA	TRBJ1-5	CASSVGQVNQPQHF	TGTGCCAGCAGCGTAGGCCAGGTGAATCAGCCCCAGCATTTT
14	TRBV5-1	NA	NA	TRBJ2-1	CASSLGERANEQFF	TGCGCCAGCAGCTTGGGGGAGAGGGCCAATGAGCAGTTCTTC
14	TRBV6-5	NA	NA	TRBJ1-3	CASSYGRGGNTIYF	TGTGCCAGCAGTTACGGTAGAGGCGGAAACACCATATATTTT
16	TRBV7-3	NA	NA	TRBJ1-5	CASSLTRRDSNQPQHF	TGTGCCAGCAGCTTAACGAGAAGGGATAGCAATCAGCCCCAGCATTTT
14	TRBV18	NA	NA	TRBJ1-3	CASSTGLSGNTIYF	TGTGCCAGCTCTACGGGCCTCTCTGGAAACACCATATATTTT
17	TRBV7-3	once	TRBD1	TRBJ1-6	CASSLTGDSSYNSPLHF	TGTGCCAGCAGCTTAACGGGGGACAGCTCCTATAATTCACCCCTCCACTTT
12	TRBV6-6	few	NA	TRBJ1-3	CASSRGTGTIYF	TGTGCCAGCAGCAGGGGAACAGGGACCATATATTTT
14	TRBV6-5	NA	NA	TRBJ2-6	CAIATRSGANVLTF	TGTGCCATCGCGACCCGCTCTGGGGCCAACGTCCTGACTTTC
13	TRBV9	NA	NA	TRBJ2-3	CASSSVRTDTQYF	TGTGCCAGCAGTTCCGTCCGTACAGATACGCAGTATTTT
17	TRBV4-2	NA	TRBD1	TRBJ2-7	CASSQDLGTGRVYEQYF	TGTGCCAGCAGCCAAGATTTAGGGACAGGGCGGGTTTACGAGCAGTACTTC
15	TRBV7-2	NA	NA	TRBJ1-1	CASSLVGGKWTEAFF	TGTGCCAGCAGCTTAGTCGGGGGGAAGTGGACTGAAGCTTTCTTT
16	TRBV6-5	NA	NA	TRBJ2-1	CASSYSRGGSYNEQFF	TGTGCCAGCAGTTACTCGAGGGGGGGCTCCTACAATGAGCAGTTCTTC
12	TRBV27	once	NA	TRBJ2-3	CASSSFDGTQYF	TGTGCCAGCAGTTCCTTCGACGGGACGCAGTATTTT
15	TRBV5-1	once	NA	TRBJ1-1	CASSLTGTVNTEAFF	TGCGCCAGCAGCCTAACCGGGACGGTGAACACTGAAGCTTTCTTT
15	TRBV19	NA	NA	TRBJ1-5	CASSITAHGNQPQHF	TGTGCCAGTAGTATAACAGCTCATGGAAATCAGCCCCAGCATTTT
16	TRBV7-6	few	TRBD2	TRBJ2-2	CASSPGGGLSTGELFF	TGTGCCAGCAGCCCGGGAGGGGGGCTGAGCACCGGGGAGCTGTTTTTT
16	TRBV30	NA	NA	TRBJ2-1	CAWSVLGSSSYNEQFF	TGTGCCTGGAGTGTACTGGGCAGCAGCTCCTACAATGAGCAGTTCTTC
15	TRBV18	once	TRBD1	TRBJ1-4	CASSPPGQGYEKLFF	TGTGCCAGCTCACCACCGGGACAGGGGTATGAAAAACTGTTTTTT
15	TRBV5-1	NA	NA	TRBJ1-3	CASSLDQGPGNTIYF	TGCGCCAGCAGCTTGGACCAGGGTCCTGGAAACACCATATATTTT
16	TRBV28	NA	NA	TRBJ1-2	CASSPVGGQTIYGYTF	TGTGCCAGCTCCCCCGTGGGGGGGCAGACGATCTATGGCTACACCTTC
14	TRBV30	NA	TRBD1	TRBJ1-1	CAWSVLGTGVEAFF	TGTGCCTGGAGTGTACTCGGGACAGGGGTCGAAGCTTTCTTT
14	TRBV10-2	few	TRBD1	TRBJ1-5	CASSEDRVGQPQHF	TGCGCCAGCAGTGAGGACAGGGTGGGCCAGCCCCAGCATTTT
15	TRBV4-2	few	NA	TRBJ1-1	CASSQVPRARTEAFF	TGTGCCAGCAGCCAAGTTCCGAGGGCACGGACTGAAGCTTTCTTT
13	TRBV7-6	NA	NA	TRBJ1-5	CASSLSANQPQHF	TGTGCCAGCAGCTTATCAGCTAATCAGCCCCAGCATTTT
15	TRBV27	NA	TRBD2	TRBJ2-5	CASSSYGRGEETQYF	TGTGCCAGCAGTTCATACGGGCGGGGGGAAGAGACCCAGTACTTC
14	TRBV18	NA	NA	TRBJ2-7	CASSDFMSGYEQYF	TGTGCCAGCTCAGATTTTATGAGTGGCTACGAGCAGTACTTC
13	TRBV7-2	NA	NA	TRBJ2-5	CASSSQRGETQYF	TGTGCCAGCAGCAGCCAAAGGGGAGAGACCCAGTACTTC
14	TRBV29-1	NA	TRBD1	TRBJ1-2	CSVADGTEVRGYTF	TGCAGCGTTGCCGATGGGACAGAAGTTCGTGGCTACACCTTC
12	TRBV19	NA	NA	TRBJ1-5	CASSTGNQPQHF	TGTGCCAGTAGCACAGGTAATCAGCCCCAGCATTTT
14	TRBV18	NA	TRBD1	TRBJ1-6	CASSPQGADPPLHF	TGTGCCAGCTCACCACAGGGGGCTGACCCACCCCTCCACTTT
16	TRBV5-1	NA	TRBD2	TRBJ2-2	CASSLGLAGENGELFF	TGCGCCAGCAGCTTGGGACTAGCGGGAGAGAACGGGGAGCTGTTTTTT
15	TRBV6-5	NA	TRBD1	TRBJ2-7	CASSATGQALYEQYF	TGTGCCAGCAGCGCTACCGGACAGGCCCTATACGAGCAGTACTTC
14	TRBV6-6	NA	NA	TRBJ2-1	CASSLISRYNEQFF	TGTGCCAGCAGCTTGATTAGCAGATACAATGAGCAGTTCTTC
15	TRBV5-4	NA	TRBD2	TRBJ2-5	CASSLTSGVQETQYF	TGTGCCAGCAGCTTGACTAGCGGAGTCCAAGAGACCCAGTACTTC